This TCR beta chain originates from a study of a mutant IDH1 vaccine in newly diagnosed glioma. On the study more broadly: Scheduled for weeks 1, 3, 5, 7, 11, 15, 19 and 23, eight vaccinations were given to patients. The sex distribution of treated patients was 62.5% male and around 40% female, with a mean age of roughly 40 years.

Only one count was recorded for this clone. The antigen is undetermined. Some clones are missing from TCRdb's copy, which holds only in-frame ones; the method was immunoSEQ multiplex PCR. The sample consists of about 28,000 clones, roughly 90% of them appearing once. Time point noted: week 5, during vaccination. Topical imiquimod accompanied each vaccine dose, which consisted of 300 ug of mutant IDH1 20-mer peptide. V lost 3 bases, J lost 3 bases, and 0 bases stayed unmatched. Looked up from germline, CDR1 is SGHRS and CDR2 is YFSETQ. The CDR3 contains 13 residues. Study results and limitations: Any relationship between pseudoprogression and changes in top peripheral T cell clonotypes seemed absent.

This TCR came from a man aged 18 to 30 with glioma. Sequenced here: PBMCs, sampled from a glioma patient whose treatment included an IDH1 peptide vaccine. The genes are TRBV5-1 and TRBJ2-5, with TRBD1 matching over 9 bases. DNA for the CDR3: TGCGCCAGCAGCTGGGACAGGGAAGAGACCCAGTACTTC. Translation gives CASSWDREETQYF.